This entry features one TCR beta chain sequence. As yet, its antigen is unknown. Using immunoSEQ multiplex PCR, the repertoire was profiled, and TCRdb retains in-frame clones only, with some absent. The profile covers 82,000 or so clones, with approximately 92% appearing a single time and around 0.7% taken by the ten largest. This sample is part of a study of OX40 agonist ivuxolimab in advanced cancers. In the study overall: The eligibility criteria allowed prior anti-PD-1, anti-PD-L1 or anti-CTLA-4 therapy, and around 40% had some.

Overall study findings and caveats: Expanded peripheral T cell antigen specificity was not determined. In CD8+ T cells, expanded clones were on average more numerous than in CD4+.

CDR3 length: 14 amino acids. Germline V gene data show CDR1 as MNHEY and CDR2 as SVGAGI. V lost 0 bases and J 2 bases, leaving 7 bases between the germline ends. The TCR sequence derives from an adult with an advanced solid tumor such as melanoma, head and neck, liver or kidney cancer. The source was CD4+ or CD8+ T cells sorted from blood, collected in a trial of the OX40 agonist ivuxolimab. The genes are TRBV6-5 and TRBJ1-1; D gene unclear. CDR3 nucleotide sequence: TGTGCCAGCAGTTACTCACACAGAAACACTGAAGCTTTCTTT. It encodes CASSYSHRNTEAFF.